The 5 T cell receptor beta chains below were found in one sample sequenced in a study of human T cells and chemical hapten exposure listed by TCRdb under 2021. Library construction relied on RACE. Sequencing was carried out with a NextSeq 500. Using fastp at Q25 and MiXCR, TCRdb reprocessed the public reads and kept productive beta chains. All rows with the same CDR3 protein become a single entry with the most common DNA and genes. The sample contains 70,000 to 100,000 distinct CDR3 sequences, about 8% of them found a single time. About 1.6% of the sample is held by the ten biggest clonotypes. In light of the paper, this sample's time point label describes: patch test 1, 2 weeks after DPC sensitization. Reading the label with the study, this specimen's treatment or condition is: therapeutic diphenylcyclopropenone sensitization with weekly scalp DPC. The sample consisted of whole blood, taken in connection with sensitization to the hapten diphenylcyclopropenone (DPC). These receptors all come from a woman in her 30s with alopecia areata. Some clones in this sample may be carry-over from other donors' samples.

This clonotype was found many times. The V call is TRBV5-1, the J call TRBJ2-3; D remains ambiguous. The CDR3 runs 14 residues. Germline V gene sequence: CDR1 SGHRS, CDR2 YFSETQ. V shed 3 bases and J shed 2 bases, with 10 bases lying between them. CDR3 DNA sequence: TGCGCCAGCAGCTCCAGAGTTAACACAGATACGCAGTATTTT. Its protein product is CASSSRVNTDTQYF.

The J gene is TRBJ1-1, the V gene TRBV19; tentatively, D is TRBD1 (5 bases). V was shortened by 1 base and J by 3 bases, with 9 bases between the two germline ends. The CDR3 totals 14 residues. The germline gives CDR1 LNHDA, CDR2 SQIVND (reference sequence). Written as DNA, the CDR3 is TGTGCCAGTAGTATAGGGGTGGGGGACACTGAAGCTTTCTTT. Amino acid sequence: CASSIGVGDTEAFF.

The CDR3 bases are TGCAGCGCACAGGGGGAGAGGACTGAAGCTTTCTTT. It yields the protein CSAQGERTEAFF. This chain connects TRBV29-1 to TRBJ1-1; 8 bases map to TRBD1. The junction had 6 bases not matched to a gene; V was cut back by 7 bases and J by 5 bases. Germline V gene data show CDR1 as SQVTM and CDR2 as ANQGSEA. CDR3 size: 12 residues. Together with reference TRBV29-1 and TRBJ1-1, the CDR3 gives the full variable domain: SAVISQKPSRDICQRGTSLTIQCQVDSQVTMMFWYRQQPGQSLTLIATANQGSEATYESGFVIDKFPISRPNLTFSTLTVSNMSPEDSSIYLCSAQGERTEAFFGQGTRLTVV.

This chain links TRBV5-1 with TRBJ2-3; TRBD1 aligns across 7 bases. Germline V CDR1 and CDR2: SGHRS, YFSETQ. After removal of 5 bases from V and 5 bases from J, the junction contained 2 bases not matched to a gene. The CDR3 extends over 12 amino acids. The CDR3 is CASSYRGDTQYF. CDR3 nucleotide sequence: TGCGCCAGCAGTTACAGGGGAGATACGCAGTATTTT.

This clonotype was observed many times. This chain uses TRBV7-6 with TRBJ1-6; D call uncertain. CDR1 is SGHVS, CDR2 FNYEAQ, per germline. This CDR3 has 14 residues. V gave up 3 bases and J gave up 5 bases, with 8 bases separating them. CDR3 sequence (DNA): TGTGCCAGCAGCTTTGGGGAGAATAATTCACCCCTCCACTTT. It is translated as CASSFGENNSPLHF.